Following are 11 T cell receptor beta chains from one sample sequenced in a study of blood T cells in healthy people across ages. Primed by a sample-barcoded 5' primer and a J-beta primer mix, a second PCR proceeded for about 6 to 11 cycles. From the 5' RACE reads, TCRdb called clonotypes with MiXCR, one entry per CDR3 protein. The sample includes 600,000 to 800,000 distinct CDR3 sequences, over 40% seen only once; the top ten take less than 15%. The sample was blood. All receptors derive from a woman aged 80 or older in good health.

With respect to this clonotype: An end of the junction differs from the germline gene, which may be a read error. The chain combines TRBV12-3 or TRBV12-4 with TRBJ2-3; 8 nucleotides agree with TRBD2. CDR3 length equals 16 residues. In nucleotides, the CDR3 is TGTGCCAACAGTTATATGCGGGGGGCCGTTGGGGATACGCAGTATTTT. Its translation is CANSYMRGAVGDTQYF.

The chain joins TRBV12-3 or TRBV12-4 to TRBJ2-5, with 7 bases matching TRBD2. Trimming removed 6 bases from V and 11 bases from J; junction bases left unmatched: 18. The CDR3 contains 15 residues. The CDR3 region has the DNA TGTGCCAGCAGCCTTTATTTTTTCGGGGGGAATGAGCAGTACTTC. As protein: CASSLYFFGGNEQYF.

This chain joins TRBV12-3 or TRBV12-4 and TRBJ1-1; D gene unclear. V lost 4 bases and J 2 bases, leaving 11 bases between the germline ends. The CDR3 contains 14 residues. The CDR3 sequence: CASSSSDINTEAFF. The CDR3 nucleotides read TGTGCCAGCAGTTCCTCTGATATAAACACTGAAGCTTTCTTT.

This clonotype showed up many times. This rearrangement joins TRBV10-3 to TRBJ1-4, with TRBD1 matching 8 bases. Germline V gives CDR1 ENHRY, CDR2 SYGVKD. This CDR3 is 17 amino acids long. Trimming at V came to 6 bases and at J to 5 bases, leaving 14 bases not matched to a gene. The CDR3 reads CAISSQGATGANEKLFF. The CDR3 DNA reads as TGTGCCATCAGCTCCCAGGGGGCCACTGGGGCAAATGAAAAACTGTTTTTT.

This clonotype was observed at least ten times. The chain joins TRBV10-3 to TRBJ1-5, with D possibly matching TRBD1 (5 bases). The CDR3 runs to 13 residues. The V end was cut by 4 bases, the J end by 3 bases, with 7 bases between. Germline CDR1 ENHRY, CDR2 SYGVKD. In DNA form, the CDR3 reads TGTGCCATCAGTGCAGGGTCCAATCAGCCCCAGCATTTT. Translation: CAISAGSNQPQHF.

The genes are TRBV5-1 and TRBJ1-1; 10 positions match TRBD1. Germline V gives CDR1 SGHRS, CDR2 YFSETQ. CDR3 length equals 16 residues. V was clipped by 3 bases and J by 0 bases; unmatched bases: 5. The DNA of the CDR3 is TGCGCCAGCAGCTCGACAGGGGGCTACTTGAACACTGAAGCTTTCTTT. It translates to CASSSTGGYLNTEAFF.

The CDR3 spells CASSLDRRVDTQYF. DNA of the CDR3: TGTGCCAGCAGCTTAGATAGGAGAGTAGATACGCAGTATTTT. This chain uses TRBV11-2 with TRBJ2-3; D unclear. V lost 0 bases to trimming and J lost 5 bases, with 9 bases between them. Germline V gene sequence: CDR1 SGHAT, CDR2 FQNNGV. The length of the CDR3 is 14 residues. Full variable domain (outside the CDR3, taken from reference TRBV11-2 and TRBJ2-3): EAGVAQSPRYKIIEKRQSVAFWCNPISGHATLYWYQQILGQGPKLLIQFQNNGVVDDSQLPKDRFSAERLKGVDSTLKIQPAKLEDSAVYLCASSLDRRVDTQYFGPGTRLTVL.

This clonotype was counted only a few times. V is TRBV6-5 and J is TRBJ2-1; the match to TRBD1 covers 7 bases. The J call may not be correct, given that the DNA end is closer to TRBJ2-7. This CDR3 region has 14 residues. Germline CDR1 is MNHEY and CDR2 is SVGAGI. CDR3 in amino acids: CASRRQGPYNEQYF. Here the CDR3 DNA reads TGTGCCAGCAGACGACAGGGACCATACAATGAGCAGTACTTC.

This clonotype was seen a handful of times. The genes are TRBV2 and TRBJ1-4; D uncertain. The CDR3 totals 14 residues. Per the germline V gene, CDR1 is SNHLY and CDR2 is FYNNEI. V lost 2 bases and J 4 bases, leaving 8 bases between the germline ends. The CDR3 DNA reads TGTGCCAGCAGTGAATTATCCATTAATGAAAAACTGTTTTTT. It is translated as CASSELSINEKLFF.

V is TRBV20-1 and J is TRBJ1-6; D possibly corresponds to TRBD1 (6 bases). This CDR3 spans 12 amino acids. Germline V gene lookup returns CDR1 DFQATT and CDR2 SNEGSKA (reference sequence). Trimming shortened V by 1 base and J by 12 bases, and 10 bases separated the two germline ends. CDR3 sequence reads: CSARAPQGPLHF. The CDR3 DNA reads TGCAGTGCTAGAGCTCCACAGGGACCCCTCCACTTT.

This clonotype was seen a few times. The genes are TRBV20-1 and TRBJ1-1; 11 bases align to TRBD1. Germline values: CDR1 DFQATT, CDR2 SNEGSKA (reference sequence). Trimming took 4 bases from V and 0 from J; bases not matched to a gene: 10. CDR3 length: 17 amino acids. The CDR3 is CSATPGTGGTMNTEAFF. CDR3 DNA sequence: TGCAGTGCTACTCCAGGGACAGGGGGGACCATGAACACTGAAGCTTTCTTT.